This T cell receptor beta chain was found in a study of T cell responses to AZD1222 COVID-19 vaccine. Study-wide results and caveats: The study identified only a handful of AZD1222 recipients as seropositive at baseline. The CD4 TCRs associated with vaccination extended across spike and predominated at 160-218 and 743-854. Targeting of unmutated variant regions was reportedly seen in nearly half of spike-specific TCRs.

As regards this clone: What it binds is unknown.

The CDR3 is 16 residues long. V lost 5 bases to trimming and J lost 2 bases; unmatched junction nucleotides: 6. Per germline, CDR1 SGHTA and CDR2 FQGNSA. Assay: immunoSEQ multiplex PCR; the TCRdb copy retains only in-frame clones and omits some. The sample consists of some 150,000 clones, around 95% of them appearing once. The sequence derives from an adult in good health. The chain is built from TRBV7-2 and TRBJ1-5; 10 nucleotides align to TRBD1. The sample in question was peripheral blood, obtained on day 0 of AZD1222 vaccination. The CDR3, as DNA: TGTGCCAGCAGCCTATACGGGACAGGGGGCAATCAGCCCCAGCATTTT. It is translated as CASSLYGTGGNQPQHF.